This T cell receptor (beta chain) was recorded in a study of blood T cell repertoires in COVID-19. Study information: T cells, B-cell-depleted T cells, or PBMCs supplied cDNA or gDNA.

Methods used by the authors: Estimates of nucleated cell counts were drawn from the amplification of reference gene primers. Assay: immunoSEQ multiplex PCR; the TCRdb copy retains only in-frame clones and omits some. The V and J calls and clone size are taken from that table; D and trimming were inferred from the DNA. The sample consists of tens of thousands of clones, approximately 87% of them appearing once. Per germline, CDR1 MNHEY and CDR2 SVGAGI. With 4 bases clipped from V and 5 bases from J, the junction kept 10 bases outside the gene matches. This CDR3 is 16 amino acids long. The TCR was taken from a woman aged 55 to 70 with acute or convalescent COVID-19. Sequenced material: peripheral blood. The chain carries TRBV6-5 and TRBJ2-5, with 10 nucleotides matching TRBD2. DNA for the CDR3: TGTGCCAGCAGTTCGATTAGCGGGGGGAACTGGGAGACCCAGTACTTC. Translating it yields CASSSISGGNWETQYF.